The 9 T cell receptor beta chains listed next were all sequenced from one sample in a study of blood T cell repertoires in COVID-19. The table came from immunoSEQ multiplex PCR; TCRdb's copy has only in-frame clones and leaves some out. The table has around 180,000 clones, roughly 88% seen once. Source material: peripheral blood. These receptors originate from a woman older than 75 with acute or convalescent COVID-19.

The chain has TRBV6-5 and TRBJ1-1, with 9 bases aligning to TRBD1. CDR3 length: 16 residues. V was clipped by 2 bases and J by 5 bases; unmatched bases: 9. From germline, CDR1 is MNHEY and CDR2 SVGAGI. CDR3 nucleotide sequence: TGTGCCAGCAGTTACCTTCTCACAGGGGGCCGGACTGAAGCTTTCTTT. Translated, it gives CASSYLLTGGRTEAFF.

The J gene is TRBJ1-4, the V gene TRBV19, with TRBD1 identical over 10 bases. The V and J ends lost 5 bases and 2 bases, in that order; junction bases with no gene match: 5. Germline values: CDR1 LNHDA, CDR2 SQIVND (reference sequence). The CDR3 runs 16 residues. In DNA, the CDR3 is TGTGCCAGTAGTTCGGGACAGGGGAACACTAATGAAAAACTGTTTTTT. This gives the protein CASSSGQGNTNEKLFF.

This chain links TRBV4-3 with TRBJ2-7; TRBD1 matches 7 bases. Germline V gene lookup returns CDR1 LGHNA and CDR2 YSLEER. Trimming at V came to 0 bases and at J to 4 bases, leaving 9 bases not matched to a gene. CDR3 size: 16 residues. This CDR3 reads CASSQDSAGGGYEQYF. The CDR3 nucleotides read TGCGCCAGCAGCCAAGATTCGGCAGGGGGTGGGTACGAGCAGTACTTC.

This CDR3 reads CASSSLSTSGRGNEQFF. Written as DNA, the CDR3 is TGTGCCAGCAGCTCGTTATCCACTAGCGGGAGGGGCAATGAGCAGTTCTTC. The chain recombines TRBV7-6 with TRBJ2-1, with 13 bases matching TRBD2. V dropped 4 bases and J dropped 6; count of bases not matched to a gene: 9. Germline V gives CDR1 SGHVS, CDR2 FNYEAQ. This CDR3 contains 17 residues.

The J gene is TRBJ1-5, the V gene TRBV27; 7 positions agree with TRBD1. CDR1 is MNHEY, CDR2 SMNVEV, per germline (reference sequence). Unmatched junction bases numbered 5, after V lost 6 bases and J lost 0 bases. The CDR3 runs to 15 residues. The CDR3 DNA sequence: TGTGCCAGCAGCGAGGGACAGACTAGCAATCAGCCCCAGCATTTT. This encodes CASSEGQTSNQPQHF.

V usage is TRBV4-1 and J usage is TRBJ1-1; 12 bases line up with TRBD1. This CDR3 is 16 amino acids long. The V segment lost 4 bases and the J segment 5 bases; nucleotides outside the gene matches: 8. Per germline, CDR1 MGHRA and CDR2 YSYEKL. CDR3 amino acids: CASSLSRDRGRTEAFF. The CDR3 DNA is TGCGCCAGCAGCCTCTCCCGGGACAGGGGGCGAACTGAAGCTTTCTTT.

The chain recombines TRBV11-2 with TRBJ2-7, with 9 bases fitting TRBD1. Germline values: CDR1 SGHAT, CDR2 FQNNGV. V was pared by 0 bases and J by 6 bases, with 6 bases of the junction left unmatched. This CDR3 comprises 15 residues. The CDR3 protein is CASSLERGQGIEQYF. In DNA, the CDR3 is TGTGCCAGCAGCTTAGAAAGGGGACAGGGTATCGAGCAGTACTTC.

The CDR3 bases are TGTGCCAGCAGCGGGGCGGGGGGCTCGTTTAGTGGAAACACCATATATTTT. It encodes CASSGAGGSFSGNTIYF. The chain joins TRBV28 to TRBJ1-3; possibly TRBD1 for D (6 bases). Per germline, CDR1 MDHEN and CDR2 SYDVKM. Between the trimmed V and J ends, which lost 6 bases and 3 bases, there was a span of 21 bases. The CDR3 is made up of 17 amino acids.

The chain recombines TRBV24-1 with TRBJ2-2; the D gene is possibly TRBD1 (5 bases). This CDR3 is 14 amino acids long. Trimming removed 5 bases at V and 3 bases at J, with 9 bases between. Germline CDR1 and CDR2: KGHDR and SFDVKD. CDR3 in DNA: TGTGCCACCAGTGCCTGGGGCGACACCGGGGAGCTGTTTTTT. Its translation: CATSAWGDTGELFF.